The present T cell receptor (beta chain) was sequenced within a study of blood T cells in healthy people across ages. The CDR3 runs 14 residues. Germline V gene lookup returns CDR1 SGHAT and CDR2 FQNNGV. V was trimmed by 5 bases and J by 2 bases, leaving 12 bases between them. A sample-barcoded 5' primer and a J-beta primer mix were used in a second PCR of roughly 6 to 11 cycles. TCRdb analysed the 5' RACE reads with MiXCR anew, one entry per CDR3 protein. The sample holds about 720,000 distinct CDR3 sequences, approximately 21% seen once. Sequencing input: blood. The origin of this receptor is a man in his sixties or seventies in good health. This sequence joins TRBV11-2 and TRBJ1-2, with D perhaps TRBD1 (5 bases). This CDR3 is CASSPRTNNYGYTF. CDR3 nucleotides: TGTGCCAGCAGCCCTCGGACAAACAACTATGGCTACACCTTC.